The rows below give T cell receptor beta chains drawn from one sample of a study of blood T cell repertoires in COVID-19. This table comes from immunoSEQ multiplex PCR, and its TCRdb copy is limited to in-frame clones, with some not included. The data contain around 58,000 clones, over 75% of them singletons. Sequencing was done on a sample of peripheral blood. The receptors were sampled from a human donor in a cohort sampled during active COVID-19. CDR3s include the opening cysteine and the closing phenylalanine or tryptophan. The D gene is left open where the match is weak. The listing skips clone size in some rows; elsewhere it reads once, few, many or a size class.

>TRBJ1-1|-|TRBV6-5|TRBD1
TGTGCCAGCCTCTCTAGTGACAGGGGTTGGACTGAAGCTTTCTTT
CASLSSDRGWTEAFF
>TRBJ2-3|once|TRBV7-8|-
TGTGCCAGCAAGACCATCCCAGGGCTCGTCACAGATACGCAGTATTTT
CASKTIPGLVTDTQYF
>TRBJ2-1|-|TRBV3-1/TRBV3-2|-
TGTGCCAGCAGCCTGTCCTCGCTTAGCGGATCCTACAATGAGCAGTTCTTC
CASSLSSLSGSYNEQFF
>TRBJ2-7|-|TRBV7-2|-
TGTGCCAGCAGCCCCGCGGGCCAATCTCACTACGAGCAGTACTTC
CASSPAGQSHYEQYF
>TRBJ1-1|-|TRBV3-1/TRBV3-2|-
TGTGCCAGCAGCCGCAATGTGATTGAAGGCCGGGACACTGAAGCTTTCTTT
CASSRNVIEGRDTEAFF
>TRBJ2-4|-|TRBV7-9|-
TGTGCCAGCAGCTTAGCTTCGGGGTCGTTTAATGACATTCAGTACTTC
CASSLASGSFNDIQYF
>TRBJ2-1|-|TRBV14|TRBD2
TGTGCCAGCAGCCAAGTGGGCGGGGGGGCCTCCTATGAGCAGTTCTTC
CASSQVGGGASYEQFF
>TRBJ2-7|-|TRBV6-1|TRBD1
TGTGCCAGCAGTGAAGGGCCAACAGGGGGTCTCCACGAGCAGTACTTC
CASSEGPTGGLHEQYF
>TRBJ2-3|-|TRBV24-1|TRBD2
TGTGCCACCAGTGGTGCTTATGGACTAGCGAGGACCACAGATACGCAGTATTTT
CATSGAYGLARTTDTQYF
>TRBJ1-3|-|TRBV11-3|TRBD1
TGTGCCAGCAGCTCACCAGGGGGCCCTGGAAACACCATATATTTT
CASSSPGGPGNTIYF
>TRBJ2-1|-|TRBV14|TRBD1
TGTGCCAGCAGCCGGGACAGGGGAAACAATGAGCAGTTCTTC
CASSRDRGNNEQFF